A selection of T cell receptor beta chains follows, all from one sample in a study of PD-1 blockade in classical Hodgkin lymphoma. The method was immunoSEQ multiplex PCR; TCRdb's version includes in-frame clones alone and lacks a portion of them. The table records about 24,000 clones, under 90% of them present only once. The specimen was peripheral blood mononuclear cells (PBMCs), collected before the second cycle of nivolumab. Every receptor here comes from a human donor with classical Hodgkin lymphoma. Each CDR3 is given with its conserved first and last residue. D genes are given only for firm matches. Expanded clones get a size class; other rows say once, few or many, or leave the size out.

j_gene: TRBJ1-1; abundance: -; d_gene: -; v_gene: TRBV6-5; CDR3nt: TGTGCCAGCAGTTACAGGGGAGACAAGACTGAAGCTTTCTTT; CDR3aa: CASSYRGDKTEAFF
j_gene: TRBJ2-1; abundance: -; d_gene: -; v_gene: TRBV19; CDR3nt: TGTGCCAGTAGTATAGGGAGGGGGCCCACCTACAATGAGCAGTTCTTC; CDR3aa: CASSIGRGPTYNEQFF
j_gene: TRBJ2-7; abundance: -; d_gene: -; v_gene: TRBV28; CDR3nt: TGTGCCAGTAAAAAAACGGGACTCTCCTACGAGCAGTACTTC; CDR3aa: CASKKTGLSYEQYF
j_gene: TRBJ1-4; abundance: -; d_gene: TRBD1; v_gene: TRBV5-1; CDR3nt: TGCGCCAGCAGCCGGACAGGGGGGAAGGGTGAAAAACTGTTTTTT; CDR3aa: CASSRTGGKGEKLFF
j_gene: TRBJ2-5; abundance: -; d_gene: -; v_gene: TRBV25-1; CDR3nt: TGTGCCAGCAGTGAAGGCCTCTTCCCCGGGGAGACCCAGTACTTC; CDR3aa: CASSEGLFPGETQYF
j_gene: TRBJ1-5; abundance: -; d_gene: -; v_gene: TRBV28; CDR3nt: TGTGCCAGCAGTCCTAGCAATCAGCCCCAGCATTTT; CDR3aa: CASSPSNQPQHF
j_gene: TRBJ1-4; abundance: -; d_gene: TRBD1; v_gene: TRBV6-5; CDR3nt: TGTGCCAGCAGATTAACAGGGGGAAATGAAAAACTGTTTTTT; CDR3aa: CASRLTGGNEKLFF
j_gene: TRBJ2-7; abundance: -; d_gene: TRBD1; v_gene: TRBV28; CDR3nt: TGTGCCAGCAGCCCGGGACAGGGGGACGAGCAGTACTTC; CDR3aa: CASSPGQGDEQYF
j_gene: TRBJ1-4; abundance: -; d_gene: -; v_gene: TRBV5-1; CDR3nt: TGCGCCAGCACCTTGGAACCAGGGACGGGAAAACTGTTTTTT; CDR3aa: CASTLEPGTGKLFF
j_gene: TRBJ2-3; abundance: once; d_gene: -; v_gene: TRBV9; CDR3nt: TGTGCCAGCAGCGTAGGGGGCGGAAGCACAGATACGCAGTATTTT; CDR3aa: CASSVGGGSTDTQYF
j_gene: TRBJ1-2; abundance: -; d_gene: -; v_gene: TRBV9; CDR3nt: TGTGCCAGCAGCCCACCTACGGGCCCCCGAGGGGGCTACACCTTC; CDR3aa: CASSPPTGPRGGYTF
j_gene: TRBJ1-5; abundance: -; d_gene: -; v_gene: TRBV9; CDR3nt: TGTGCCAGCAGCGTAGTAGAGGGTGGGGGTCTGCCAGGACAGCCGTCTAATCAGCCCCAGCATTTT; CDR3aa: CASSVVEGGGLPGQPSNQPQHF
j_gene: TRBJ2-3; abundance: -; d_gene: -; v_gene: TRBV29-1; CDR3nt: TGCAGCGTTGACTCGGGGAGCACAGATACGCAGTATTTT; CDR3aa: CSVDSGSTDTQYF
j_gene: TRBJ1-3; abundance: -; d_gene: -; v_gene: TRBV30; CDR3nt: TGTGCCACCTTACAGGGTTTCTCTAGAGGAAACACCATATATTTT; CDR3aa: CATLQGFSRGNTIYF
j_gene: TRBJ1-2; abundance: -; d_gene: -; v_gene: TRBV6-5; CDR3nt: TGTGCCAGCAGTTACTCTCCAAACCTGGCCTACACCTTC; CDR3aa: CASSYSPNLAYTF
j_gene: TRBJ2-5; abundance: -; d_gene: TRBD2; v_gene: TRBV6-1; CDR3nt: TGTGCCAGCAGTGAAATGGCGGGAGTGGTGGAGACCCAGTACTTC; CDR3aa: CASSEMAGVVETQYF
j_gene: TRBJ2-2; abundance: -; d_gene: -; v_gene: TRBV5-1; CDR3nt: TGCGCCAGCAGGCCCGGGACAAACACCGGGGAGCTGTTTTTT; CDR3aa: CASRPGTNTGELFF
j_gene: TRBJ2-2; abundance: -; d_gene: -; v_gene: TRBV18; CDR3nt: TGTGCCAGCTCACCATTCAAAGGGGGAATATACACCGGGGAGCTGTTTTTT; CDR3aa: CASSPFKGGIYTGELFF
j_gene: TRBJ2-1; abundance: -; d_gene: -; v_gene: TRBV7-3; CDR3nt: TGTGCCAGCAGCTTAAGTCCCACCTACAATGAGCAGTTCTTC; CDR3aa: CASSLSPTYNEQFF
j_gene: TRBJ2-3; abundance: -; d_gene: TRBD2; v_gene: TRBV5-6; CDR3nt: TGTGCCAGCAGCTCCGCGGGGGACCCCACAGATACGCAGTATTTT; CDR3aa: CASSSAGDPTDTQYF
j_gene: TRBJ1-1; abundance: -; d_gene: -; v_gene: TRBV5-6; CDR3nt: TGTGCCAGCAGCTTGGCCGGGGTCCCGAACACTGAAGCTTTCTTT; CDR3aa: CASSLAGVPNTEAFF
j_gene: TRBJ1-4; abundance: -; d_gene: -; v_gene: TRBV12-5; CDR3nt: TGTGCTAGTGGTCCCACCGGATGGGGTATCTCCCCAACTAATGAAAAACTGTTTTTT; CDR3aa: CASGPTGWGISPTNEKLFF
j_gene: TRBJ1-2; abundance: few; d_gene: -; v_gene: TRBV30; CDR3nt: TGTGCCTGGAAGGGCCATGGCTACACCTTC; CDR3aa: CAWKGHGYTF
j_gene: TRBJ1-4; abundance: -; d_gene: TRBD1; v_gene: TRBV15; CDR3nt: TGTGCCACCAGTCCTAGAACAGGGGCTGAAAAACTGTTTTTT; CDR3aa: CATSPRTGAEKLFF
j_gene: TRBJ2-7; abundance: -; d_gene: -; v_gene: TRBV27; CDR3nt: TGTGCCAGCAGGTCCCCCGGCGAAGGTTCCTACGAGCAGTACTTC; CDR3aa: CASRSPGEGSYEQYF
j_gene: TRBJ2-3; abundance: once; d_gene: TRBD1; v_gene: TRBV11-2; CDR3nt: TGTGCCAGCAGCCCTAGGGGACAGGGGGGCACAGATACGCAGTATTTT; CDR3aa: CASSPRGQGGTDTQYF
j_gene: TRBJ2-5; abundance: -; d_gene: -; v_gene: TRBV27; CDR3nt: TGTGCCAGCAGTTCCTTCATCTGGGGACAGGCCCCCGGGAGGGAGACCCAGTACTTC; CDR3aa: CASSSFIWGQAPGRETQYF
j_gene: TRBJ2-5; abundance: -; d_gene: -; v_gene: TRBV11-2; CDR3nt: TGTGCCAGCAGCTTAGCTTGGGGGTGGGAGACCCAGTACTTC; CDR3aa: CASSLAWGWETQYF
j_gene: TRBJ1-2; abundance: -; d_gene: -; v_gene: TRBV6-5; CDR3nt: TGTGCCAGCAGTCCGACTTGGGGAGCTAACTATGGCTACACCTTC; CDR3aa: CASSPTWGANYGYTF
j_gene: TRBJ2-6; abundance: -; d_gene: -; v_gene: TRBV7-6; CDR3nt: TGTGCCAGCAGCTTAGGGCAGACAGCCTCTGGGGCCAACGTCCTGACTTTC; CDR3aa: CASSLGQTASGANVLTF
j_gene: TRBJ2-3; abundance: -; d_gene: -; v_gene: TRBV6-5; CDR3nt: TGTGCCAGCAGTTACAGTCAGGGGGGAGGTACGCAGTATTTT; CDR3aa: CASSYSQGGGTQYF
j_gene: TRBJ2-7; abundance: -; d_gene: TRBD1; v_gene: TRBV28; CDR3nt: TGTGCCAGCATAAAGACAGGGAAGTTGTACGAGCAGTACTTC; CDR3aa: CASIKTGKLYEQYF
j_gene: TRBJ2-7; abundance: -; d_gene: TRBD1; v_gene: TRBV5-1; CDR3nt: TGCGCCAGCAGCACCGGGACAGCCTACGAGCAGTACTTC; CDR3aa: CASSTGTAYEQYF
j_gene: TRBJ1-3; abundance: -; d_gene: TRBD1; v_gene: TRBV9; CDR3nt: TGTGCCAGCAGCGGGGGTGGGACAGACTCTGGAAACACCATATATTTT; CDR3aa: CASSGGGTDSGNTIYF
j_gene: TRBJ2-7; abundance: many; d_gene: TRBD2; v_gene: TRBV5-1; CDR3nt: TGCGCCAGCAGCGATGAGGGACTAGCGGGAGGCTACGAGCAGTACTTC; CDR3aa: CASSDEGLAGGYEQYF
j_gene: TRBJ2-6; abundance: -; d_gene: -; v_gene: TRBV28; CDR3nt: TGTGCCAGCAGTTTAAGGCCGTTTAGACAACACCTGGACCTGACTTTC; CDR3aa: CASSLRPFRQHLDLTF
j_gene: TRBJ2-5; abundance: -; d_gene: -; v_gene: TRBV9; CDR3nt: TGTGCCAGCAGCGTAGTAGGGGGACGAATAGAGACCCAGTACTTC; CDR3aa: CASSVVGGRIETQYF
j_gene: TRBJ1-2; abundance: -; d_gene: -; v_gene: TRBV9; CDR3nt: TGTGCCAGCAGCGTAGTGGGGGACGGTGGTTTTGTTGGCTACACCTTC; CDR3aa: CASSVVGDGGFVGYTF
j_gene: TRBJ2-7; abundance: few; d_gene: TRBD2; v_gene: TRBV7-6; CDR3nt: TGTGCCAGCAGCGAGAGGGGACTAGTAAGCGAGCAGTACTTC; CDR3aa: CASSERGLVSEQYF
j_gene: TRBJ2-5; abundance: few; d_gene: -; v_gene: TRBV2; CDR3nt: TGTGCCAGCAGTGAAGACCTCGGACAGCTGCAGTACTTC; CDR3aa: CASSEDLGQLQYF
j_gene: TRBJ1-5; abundance: -; d_gene: -; v_gene: TRBV5-1; CDR3nt: TGCGCCAGCAGCTGGTCCCCGGGCTGGAGCAATCAGCCCCAGCATTTT; CDR3aa: CASSWSPGWSNQPQHF
j_gene: TRBJ1-2; abundance: -; d_gene: TRBD1; v_gene: TRBV13; CDR3nt: TGTGCCAGCAGCGCTCAGGGGGGGAACTATGGCTACACCTTC; CDR3aa: CASSAQGGNYGYTF